The 7 T cell receptor beta chains presented below share a single source sample, sequenced in a study of blood T cell repertoires in COVID-19. Generated by immunoSEQ multiplex PCR, the TCRdb table keeps only in-frame clones and is missing some. The sample records fewer than 95,000 clones, 80% to 90% being singletons. The material sequenced was peripheral blood. The receptor set was obtained from a man over 45 with active or convalescent COVID-19.

The chain recombines TRBV5-5 with TRBJ2-6; 8 bases align to TRBD1. Germline CDR1 and CDR2: SGHKS and YYEKEE (reference sequence). The CDR3 sequence is 18 residues long. The J segment lost 0 bases and the V segment lost 6 bases, leaving 11 bases of the junction unmatched. CDR3 sequence: CASMDRDRSPSGANVLTF. CDR3 DNA sequence: TGTGCCAGCATGGACCGGGACAGGTCCCCCTCTGGGGCCAACGTCCTGACTTTC.

The chain is built from TRBV30 and TRBJ1-6, with D perhaps TRBD1 (5 bases). Germline V gene sequence: CDR1 GTSNPN, CDR2 SVGIG (reference sequence). This CDR3 region has 14 residues. The V and J ends lost 2 bases and 7 bases respectively, with 12 bases between them. The chain's CDR3 is CAWSSRGSNSPLHF. As DNA, the CDR3 is TGTGCCTGGAGTTCAAGGGGTTCGAATTCACCCCTCCACTTT. Based on the CDR3 plus reference TRBV30 and TRBJ1-6, the full variable domain is SQTIHQWPATLVQPVGSPLSLECTVEGTSNPNLYWYRQAAGRGLQLLFYSVGIGQISSEVPQNLSASRPQDRQFILSSKKLLLSDSGFYLCAWSSRGSNSPLHFGNGTRLTVT.

The chain couples TRBV19 to TRBJ2-3, with 8 bases identical to TRBD2. CDR1 and CDR2 (germline): LNHDA, SQIVND (reference sequence). Trimming at V came to 6 bases and at J to 6 bases, leaving 11 bases not matched to a gene. CDR3 size: 15 residues. The chain's CDR3 is CASRSGSALKDTQYF. For the CDR3, the DNA is TGTGCCAGTAGGAGCGGGAGCGCTTTGAAGGATACGCAGTATTTT.

This clone was observed a single time. The chain couples TRBV7-2 to TRBJ1-3; D is undetermined. V was cut by 5 bases and J by 0 bases, with 8 bases left in between. There are 14 residues in the CDR3. CDR1 is SGHTA, CDR2 FQGNSA, per germline. The chain's CDR3 is CASSRGYSGNTIYF. The CDR3, as DNA: TGTGCCAGCAGCCGCGGCTACTCTGGAAACACCATATATTTT.

The V and J genes are TRBV7-9 and TRBJ2-1; 10 bases are shared with TRBD2. Losses at the gene ends were 3 bases for V and 4 bases for J; bases not matched to a gene: 3. Germline V lookup: CDR1 SEHNR, CDR2 FQNEAQ (reference sequence). The CDR3 length is 15 residues. For the CDR3, the DNA is TGTGCCAGCAGCTTCGGGACTAGCGCATACAATGAGCAGTTCTTC. The encoded protein is CASSFGTSAYNEQFF.

This sequence joins TRBV19 and TRBJ2-3; TRBD2 matches 13 bases. The CDR3 totals 15 residues. The J segment lost 6 bases and the V segment lost 5 bases, leaving 5 bases of the junction unmatched. Germline V gene lookup returns CDR1 LNHDA and CDR2 SQIVND (reference sequence). The CDR3 DNA follows: TGTGCCAGTAGTCCTGGACTAGCGGGAGCTGATACGCAGTATTTT. Its protein is CASSPGLAGADTQYF.

Here the CDR3 DNA reads TGCGCCAGCAGCCAAGGCCCGACAGGGGGCTTTGGCTACACCTTC. Translation: CASSQGPTGGFGYTF. The chain carries TRBV4-3 and TRBJ1-2; 10 bases align to TRBD1. CDR1 and CDR2 from the germline V gene are LGHNA and YSLEER. The CDR3 extends over 15 amino acids. Trimming cost V 1 base and J 7 bases; bases outside gene matches: 6.